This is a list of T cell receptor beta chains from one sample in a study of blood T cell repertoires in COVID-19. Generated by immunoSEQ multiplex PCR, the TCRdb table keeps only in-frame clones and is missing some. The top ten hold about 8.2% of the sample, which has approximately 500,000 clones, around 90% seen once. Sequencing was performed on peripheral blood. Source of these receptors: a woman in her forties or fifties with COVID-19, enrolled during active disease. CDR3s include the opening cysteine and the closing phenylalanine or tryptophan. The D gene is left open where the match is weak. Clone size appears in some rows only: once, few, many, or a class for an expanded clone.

TGTGCCACCAGTGATCCATCGACAGGGGGGAGCAATCAGCCCCAGCATTTT	CATSDPSTGGSNQPQHF	TRBV24-1	TRBJ1-5	NA	TRBD1
TGTGCCAGCAGCTCTCGGACTAGCCAAGAGACCCAGTACTTC	CASSSRTSQETQYF	TRBV5-4	TRBJ2-5	NA	TRBD2
TGTGCCAGCATTGGGGCAGAGCAATACCAAGAGACCCAGTACTTC	CASIGAEQYQETQYF	TRBV2	TRBJ2-5	NA	NA
TGTGCCAGCAGCCCCCACCGGGGGGCCTTAGAAGAAAAACTGTTTTTT	CASSPHRGALEEKLFF	TRBV9	TRBJ1-4	NA	NA
TGCGCCAGCAGCTTGGAGGGACAGGGGGCGGGTGGCTACACCTTC	CASSLEGQGAGGYTF	TRBV5-1	TRBJ1-2	NA	TRBD1
TGCGCCAGCAGCTTGCCCATAGGGGGCAACACTGAAGCTTTCTTT	CASSLPIGGNTEAFF	TRBV5-1	TRBJ1-1	once	TRBD1
TGTGCCAGCCGCGCCATCAACGTCGATGAGCAGTTCTTC	CASRAINVDEQFF	TRBV12-3/TRBV12-4	TRBJ2-1	NA	NA
TGTGCCAGCAGTGGCCCGACAGGGGGGAGTTACACTGAAGCTTTCTTT	CASSGPTGGSYTEAFF	TRBV6-1	TRBJ1-1	NA	TRBD1
TGTGCCAGCAGCGCCACCGGGACAGGGCAGTTCTTC	CASSATGTGQFF	TRBV6-5	TRBJ2-1	NA	TRBD1
TGTGCTAGTGGTTTACCCCCAACAACAGATACGCAGTATTTT	CASGLPPTTDTQYF	TRBV12-5	TRBJ2-3	NA	NA
TGTGCCAGCAGCGTAGCTTCAAGCGATTATTCACCCCTCCACTTT	CASSVASSDYSPLHF	TRBV9	TRBJ1-6	once	NA
TGCGCCAGCAGCCAAGAGGGTCCAGGGGGGGAAAAACTGTTTTTT	CASSQEGPGGEKLFF	TRBV4-1	TRBJ1-4	once	TRBD1
TGTGCCAGCAGCTCCACTAGTTCAGGGAGGGATACGCAGTATTTT	CASSSTSSGRDTQYF	TRBV7-2	TRBJ2-3	NA	NA
TGCGCCAGCAGCTTATCTGGAGTGGGCTATGGCTACACCTTC	CASSLSGVGYGYTF	TRBV5-1	TRBJ1-2	NA	NA
TGCGCCAGCAGCCAAGTTTGGGCTAGCGGGGGTGCTAGCACAGATACGCAGTATTTT	CASSQVWASGGASTDTQYF	TRBV4-1	TRBJ2-3	NA	TRBD2
TGTGCCAGCAGCCCCCGGGACAGCCTCGGTGGCTACACCTTC	CASSPRDSLGGYTF	TRBV14	TRBJ1-2	NA	TRBD1
TGTGCCAGCAGTTCAGCCGGGACAGGGACTGAAGCTTTCTTT	CASSSAGTGTEAFF	TRBV27	TRBJ1-1	NA	TRBD1
TGTGCCAGCAGAAAGGGACATTTGGCTTTCTTT	CASRKGHLAFF	TRBV12-3/TRBV12-4	TRBJ1-1	NA	NA
TGTGCCAGCAGTGAAGGGGGAGGCGGTTATTCACCCCTCCACTTT	CASSEGGGGYSPLHF	TRBV25-1	TRBJ1-6	NA	NA
TGTGCCAGCAGTTCCCGGGACACGGGTTGGGGCGGCTACACCTTC	CASSSRDTGWGGYTF	TRBV2	TRBJ1-2	NA	NA
TGTGCCAGCAGTGAAAGTGGGCTAGCGGGGGGTAACACCGGGGAGCTGTTTTTT	CASSESGLAGGNTGELFF	TRBV2	TRBJ2-2	NA	TRBD2
TGCGCCAGCAGGCCACAGGGGTCGGGGCAGCCCCAGCATTTT	CASRPQGSGQPQHF	TRBV10-2	TRBJ1-5	NA	TRBD1
TGTGCCAGCAGCGTAGACGGGGGAACTAAAGCTTTCTTT	CASSVDGGTKAFF	TRBV9	TRBJ1-1	NA	NA
TGTGCCTGGAGAGAAAGACAGGGACAGGGTCGTTACGAGCAGTACTTC	CAWRERQGQGRYEQYF	TRBV30	TRBJ2-7	NA	TRBD1
TGTGCCAGCAACCAAAGGGGGAGGGATGGCTACACCTTC	CASNQRGRDGYTF	TRBV7-2	TRBJ1-2	few	NA
TGCGCCAGCAGCTTGGATGGCACCGAGCAGTACTTC	CASSLDGTEQYF	TRBV5-1	TRBJ2-7	NA	NA
TGTGCCAGCAGTTCTTCCATCGGCCCCCCGGGAGCTTTCTTT	CASSSSIGPPGAFF	TRBV6-5	TRBJ1-1	NA	NA
TGTGCCAGCAGTCTTAGGGGTGGGTCCTACAATGAGCAGTTCTTC	CASSLRGGSYNEQFF	TRBV6-5	TRBJ2-1	NA	NA
TGTGCCAGCAGCGTTAGTCTCTATGGCTACACCTTC	CASSVSLYGYTF	TRBV4-2	TRBJ1-2	NA	NA
TGCGCCAGCAGCCGGGACTTAGAAGTTGAGCAGTTCTTC	CASSRDLEVEQFF	TRBV4-1	TRBJ2-1	NA	NA
TGCGCCAGCAGCTTGGGTAGAGAAGATACGCAGTATTTT	CASSLGREDTQYF	TRBV5-1	TRBJ2-3	NA	NA
TGTGCCTGGAGTCCCCTAGGGACAGGGTTCAACACCATATATTTT	CAWSPLGTGFNTIYF	TRBV30	TRBJ1-3	NA	TRBD1
TGTGCCAGCAGCTTAGGGGGGGGGACTCCAGTCGCTTTCTTT	CASSLGGGTPVAFF	TRBV11-2	TRBJ1-1	once	NA
TGTGCCAGCAGTCCCCCGGGGGGTAGAGACGAGCAGTACTTC	CASSPPGGRDEQYF	TRBV6-2/TRBV6-3	TRBJ2-7	NA	TRBD2
TGTGCCAGCAGTGAAGGATTTCGGGGGGGCAAAAACATTCAGTACTTC	CASSEGFRGGKNIQYF	TRBV6-1	TRBJ2-4	NA	TRBD2
TGTGCCAGCAGCTTGGTACTAGACTACGAGCAGTACTTC	CASSLVLDYEQYF	TRBV5-6	TRBJ2-7	NA	NA
TGTGCTAGTGGTTTGGACAAACGAGGCACCGGGGAGCTGTTTTTT	CASGLDKRGTGELFF	TRBV12-5	TRBJ2-2	NA	NA
TGTGCCAGCAGCCACCCCTCTGGACAGGTTGGAAACACCATATATTTT	CASSHPSGQVGNTIYF	TRBV3-1/TRBV3-2	TRBJ1-3	NA	TRBD1
TGCGCCAGCAAGGGGATTGGCGACACTGAAGCTTTCTTT	CASKGIGDTEAFF	TRBV5-1	TRBJ1-1	NA	NA
TGTGCCAGTAGTTCCCTGGGCAGGGCCTATGGCTACACCTTC	CASSSLGRAYGYTF	TRBV19	TRBJ1-2	NA	NA
TGTGCCAGCAACAAAAGACAGGGATCGACGCAGTATTTT	CASNKRQGSTQYF	TRBV12-3/TRBV12-4	TRBJ2-3	NA	TRBD1
TGCGCCAGCAGCTTCGGCGGGGCCACTGAAGCTTTCTTT	CASSFGGATEAFF	TRBV5-1	TRBJ1-1	NA	NA
TGTGCCAGCAGCGTGACAGGGGGTCATGGCTACACCTTC	CASSVTGGHGYTF	TRBV9	TRBJ1-2	NA	TRBD1
TGTGCCACCAGCAGAGGTCAAGGGGTAGGGGAAAAACTGTTTTTT	CATSRGQGVGEKLFF	TRBV15	TRBJ1-4	NA	NA
TGCGCCAGCAGCTTGGCAGGGGTTGGTACTGGAAACACCATATATTTT	CASSLAGVGTGNTIYF	TRBV5-1	TRBJ1-3	NA	NA
TGTGCCAGCAGTGCCCTAGGGGGCCCTGAAGCTTTCTTT	CASSALGGPEAFF	TRBV6-4	TRBJ1-1	NA	TRBD1